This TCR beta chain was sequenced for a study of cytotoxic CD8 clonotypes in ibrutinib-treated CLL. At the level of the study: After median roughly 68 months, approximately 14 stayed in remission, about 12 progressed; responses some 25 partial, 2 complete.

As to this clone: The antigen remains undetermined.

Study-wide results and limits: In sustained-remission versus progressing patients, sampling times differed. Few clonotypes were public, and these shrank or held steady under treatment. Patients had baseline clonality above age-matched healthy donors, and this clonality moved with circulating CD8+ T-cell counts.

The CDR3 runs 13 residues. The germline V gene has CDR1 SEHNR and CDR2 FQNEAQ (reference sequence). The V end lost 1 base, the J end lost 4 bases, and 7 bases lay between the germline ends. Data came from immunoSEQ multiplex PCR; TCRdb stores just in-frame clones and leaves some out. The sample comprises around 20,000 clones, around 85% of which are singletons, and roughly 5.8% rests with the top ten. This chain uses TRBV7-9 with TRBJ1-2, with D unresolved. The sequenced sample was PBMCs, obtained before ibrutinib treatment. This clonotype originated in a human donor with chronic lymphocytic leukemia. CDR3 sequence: CASSLVASYGYTF. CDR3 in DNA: TGTGCCAGCAGCTTAGTGGCCAGCTATGGCTACACCTTC.